The rows below give T cell receptor beta chains drawn from one sample of a study of OX40 agonist ivuxolimab in advanced cancers. The assay was immunoSEQ multiplex PCR, and TCRdb's table has in-frame clones only and misses some. The profile shows 95,000 to 110,000 clones, about 91% of them singletons. Material: CD4+ or CD8+ T cells sorted from blood, obtained in a trial of the OX40 agonist ivuxolimab. The receptors shown here come from an adult with an advanced solid tumor such as melanoma, head and neck, liver or kidney cancer. Both conserved end residues are trimmed from each CDR3. A D gene is named only where the DNA matches it firmly.

V,D,CDR3
TRBV7-6,TRBD2,ASSLTSGRAGDTQY
TRBV29-1,TRBD2,SVGGLAGETQY
TRBV6-5,TRBD1,ASRAGQGNQPQH
TRBV11-1,TRBD2,ASSLGRAQTQY
TRBV23-1,.,ASSQPSKGSGNTIY
TRBV7-9,.,ASSPRDTLSTTYEQY
TRBV29-1,.,SVDGQGTGNTIY
TRBV15,.,ATSRGGGFSDSSYNEQF
TRBV27,TRBD1,ASGQGRTDTQY
TRBV9,.,ASSLDSETQY
TRBV27,.,ASSPRQVRNEQF
TRBV7-2,TRBD2,ACGRAVGTDTQY
TRBV7-5,.,ARSPRQICGLRPQH
TRBV28,TRBD2,ASKEGTSGGNEQF
TRBV29-1,TRBD1,SVEAGGNEQY
TRBV7-2,TRBD1,ASSFYGQGSNQPQH